One sample yielded the 2 T cell receptor beta chains listed below, sequenced in a study of cytomegalovirus exposure and HLA in healthy donors. The PCR was carried out with 60 Vbeta primers and 13 Jbeta primers. TCRdb keeps only in-frame clones here, not all; method: immunoSEQ multiplex PCR. The sample has roughly 89,000 clones; approximately 69% are singletons. What was sequenced was PBMCs. The source of these receptors is a woman between 45 and 60 years old in good health and CMV-seropositive.

The genes are TRBV5-1 and TRBJ1-6, with 9 bases matching TRBD1. J gave up 5 bases and V 5 bases, and 8 bases lay outside the gene matches. CDR3 length: 16 residues. The germline V gene encodes CDR1 SGHRS and CDR2 YFSETQ. CDR3 nucleotides: TGCGCCAGCAGTCAACAGGGGGCGGTTAATAATTCACCCCTCCACTTT. Translation: CASSQQGAVNNSPLHF. The full variable domain, completed using reference TRBV5-1 and TRBJ1-6, is KAGVTQTPRYLIKTRGQQVTLSCSPISGHRSVSWYQQTPGQGLQFLFEYFSETQRNKGNFPGRFSGRQFSNSRSEMNVSTLELGDSALYLCASSQQGAVNNSPLHFGNGTRLTVT.

This clone was observed a single time. The chain combines TRBV10-3 with TRBJ1-1; 8 bases fit TRBD1. Trimming at V came to 7 bases and at J to 0 bases, leaving 13 bases not matched to a gene. The CDR3 is 17 residues long. The germline CDR1 and CDR2 sequences are ENHRY and SYGVKD. CDR3 amino acids: CAIKGGPGGILNTEAFF. The CDR3 DNA reads as TGTGCCATCAAGGGTGGGCCAGGGGGCATCTTGAACACTGAAGCTTTCTTT.